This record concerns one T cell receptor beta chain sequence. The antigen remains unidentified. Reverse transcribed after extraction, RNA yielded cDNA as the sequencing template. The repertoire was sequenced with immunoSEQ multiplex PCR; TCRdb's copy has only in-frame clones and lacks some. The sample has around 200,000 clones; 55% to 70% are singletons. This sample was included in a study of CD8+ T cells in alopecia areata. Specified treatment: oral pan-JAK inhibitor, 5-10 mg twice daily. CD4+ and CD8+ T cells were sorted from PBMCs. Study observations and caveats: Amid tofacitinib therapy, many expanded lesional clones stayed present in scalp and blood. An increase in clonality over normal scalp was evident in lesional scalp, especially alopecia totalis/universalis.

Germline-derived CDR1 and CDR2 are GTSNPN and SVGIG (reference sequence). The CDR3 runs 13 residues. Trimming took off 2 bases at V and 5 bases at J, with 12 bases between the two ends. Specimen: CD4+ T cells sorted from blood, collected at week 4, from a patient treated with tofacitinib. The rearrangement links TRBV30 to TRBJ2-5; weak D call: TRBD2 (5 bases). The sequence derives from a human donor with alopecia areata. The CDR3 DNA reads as TGTGCCTGGAGTTGGAGGCCAAGGGAGACCCAGTACTTC. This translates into CAWSWRPRETQYF.